This TCR beta chain was captured in a study of shared clonotypes between healthy human individuals. Adult donors, all healthy and HIV-negative, had no recent acute infections or vaccinations. Both subsets, CD45RA+ naive and CD45RA-negative memory, were split from the CD4+ cells. CDR1 and CDR2 (germline): MNHEY, SVGAGI. CDR3 length: 15 residues. Deletions cut 0 bases from V and 2 bases from J, with 10 bases between. Remarks on this clone: Its antigen is not identified. The same CDR3 also results from other DNA sequences found in this sample.

Study-wide points: Some clonotypes were shared by all four sorted-subset donors, while others were not shared. The non-shared ones had lower generation probabilities than the shared ones.

At deep level, the assay was performed. Produced via immunoSEQ multiplex PCR; TCRdb's table is partial and in-frame only. The data hold approximately 2,300,000 clones, with roughly 92% observed a single time. The chain is built from TRBV6-5 and TRBJ2-5; D may be TRBD2 (5 bases). The TCR sequence derives from a man in his late teens or twenties in good health. Some clones in this sample may be carry-over from other donors' samples. Sequenced sample: naive CD4+ T cells from PBMCs. This sample's subset: CD45RA+ positively selected. CDR3 protein: CASSYSTGIQETQYF. The CDR3 coding sequence is TGTGCCAGCAGTTACTCGACGGGGATACAAGAGACCCAGTACTTC.